These 10 T cell receptor beta chains were sequenced from one sample in a study of T cell clonotyping in hematopoietic cell transplantation (dated by TCRdb to the early 2020s). The protocol used for the library was the immunoSEQ multiplex PCR assay. This is the immuneACCESS table as TCRdb keeps it, with only in-frame sequences that have V and J called. A part of the clones is gone; compared with another copy, unresolved V genes explain less than half, and the rest is unexplained. This sample has roughly 37,000 clones in its table, and approximately 88% of those were observed once. The ten largest clones represent approximately 2% of the sample. Sequences were obtained from peripheral blood mononuclear cells. These receptors came from a woman in her forties in good health. Some clones in this sample may be carry-over from other donors' samples.

This clone was picked up one time. This chain's CDR3 is CASSYRGGVSSYEQYF. The CDR3 region has the DNA TGTGCCAGCAGTTATCGGGGAGGTGTCAGCTCCTACGAGCAGTACTTC. The genes are TRBV6-5 and TRBJ2-7; possible D gene TRBD2, 6 bases. The V gene lost 3 bases and the J gene lost 0 bases, with 15 bases spanning the gap. The CDR3 is made up of 16 amino acids. Germline CDR1 MNHEY, CDR2 SVGAGI.

This chain uses TRBV28 with TRBJ1-1; no clear D. The CDR3 spans 15 residues. Trimming cost V 5 bases and J 0 bases, with 13 bases left between them. Germline lookup yields CDR1 MDHEN and CDR2 SYDVKM. The CDR3 protein is CASSLSDGMNTEAFF. The DNA of the CDR3 is TGTGCCAGCAGTCTCTCCGACGGGATGAACACTGAAGCTTTCTTT.

The rearrangement links TRBV7-3 to TRBJ2-2; D remains unclear. The V and J ends lost 6 bases and 2 bases respectively, with 10 bases between them. Germline values: CDR1 SGHTA, CDR2 FQGTGA. The CDR3 is made up of 14 amino acids. In DNA, the CDR3 is TGTGCCAGCAGAGTGCTTCCAAACACCGGGGAGCTGTTTTTT. It codes for CASRVLPNTGELFF. Supplemented by reference TRBV7-3 and TRBJ2-2, the full variable domain reads GAGVSQTPSNKVTEKGKYVELRCDPISGHTALYWYRQSLGQGPEFLIYFQGTGAADDSGLPNDRFFAVRPEGSVSTLKIQRTERGDSAVYLCASRVLPNTGELFFGEGSRLTVL.

The chain joins TRBV6-5 to TRBJ1-1; TRBD1 is a possible D gene (5 bases). The CDR3 has 14 residues. V was cut by 5 bases and J by 0 bases, with 10 bases left in between. CDR1 and CDR2 from the germline V gene are MNHEY and SVGAGI. The CDR3 loop is CASSRQLMNTEAFF. CDR3 DNA: TGTGCCAGCAGTCGACAGCTTATGAACACTGAAGCTTTCTTT.

This chain joins TRBV7-6 and TRBJ2-1; D possibly corresponds to TRBD2 (6 bases). The CDR3 length is 14 residues. CDR1 is SGHVS, CDR2 FNYEAQ, per germline. Trimming took 3 bases from V and 1 from J, leaving 7 bases between them. The CDR3 region is CASSLGGSYNEQFF. The CDR3 DNA sequence: TGTGCCAGCAGCTTGGGGGGTTCCTACAATGAGCAGTTCTTC. Full variable domain (remainder filled in from reference TRBV7-6 and TRBJ2-1): GAGVSQSPRYKVTKRGQDVALRCDPISGHVSLYWYRQALGQGPEFLTYFNYEAQQDKSGLPNDRFSAERPEGSISTLTIQRTEQRDSAMYRCASSLGGSYNEQFFGPGTRLTVL.

The CDR3 protein is CASSLNTNTEAFF. The CDR3 nucleotides are TGCGCCAGCAGCTTAAATACGAACACTGAAGCTTTCTTT. This rearrangement joins TRBV5-1 to TRBJ1-1; D is uncertain. The CDR3 is made up of 13 amino acids. V lost 2 bases and J 1 base, leaving 6 bases between the germline ends. Germline CDR1 reads SGHRS; CDR2 reads YFSETQ.

The rearrangement links TRBV9 to TRBJ1-2; perhaps TRBD1 as D (5 bases). Per germline, CDR1 SGDLS and CDR2 YYNGEE. The CDR3 loop spans 15 amino acids. The V end lost 0 bases, the J end lost 8 bases, and 17 bases lay between the germline ends. CDR3 DNA: TGTGCCAGCAGCGTAGATCGTCCAGGGAGGGGCGGCTACACCTTC. Protein sequence: CASSVDRPGRGGYTF.

The chain carries TRBV5-1 and TRBJ2-7; 7 positions match TRBD2. V lost 8 bases and J lost 3; bases outside the gene matches: 8. Germline values: CDR1 SGHRS, CDR2 YFSETQ. CDR3 length equals 13 residues. CDR3 amino acids: CASSLASSYEQYF. CDR3 DNA sequence: TGCGCCAGTTCACTAGCGAGTAGCTACGAGCAGTACTTC. Variable domain in full (rest from reference TRBV5-1 and TRBJ2-7): KAGVTQTPRYLIKTRGQQVTLSCSPISGHRSVSWYQQTPGQGLQFLFEYFSETQRNKGNFPGRFSGRQFSNSRSEMNVSTLELGDSALYLCASSLASSYEQYFGPGTRLTVT.

The chain uses TRBV2 and TRBJ2-7; D may be TRBD1 (6 bases). Germline CDR1 is SNHLY and CDR2 is FYNNEI. V was cut by 7 bases and J by 0 bases, with 13 bases left in between. The CDR3 loop spans 14 amino acids. CDR3 sequence (DNA): TGTGCCAGCAAAGGGACACCGAGCTCCTACGAGCAGTACTTC. This gives the protein CASKGTPSSYEQYF.

The rearrangement joins TRBV28 to TRBJ2-7; TRBD1 might be the D (6 bases). Trimming removed 10 bases from V and 4 bases from J, with 26 bases in between. Germline V gene sequence: CDR1 MDHEN, CDR2 SYDVKM. This CDR3 contains 16 residues. The CDR3 nucleotides read TGTGCCATAAGCCCCCACCGGGACACCCTAAATTACGAGCAGTACTTC. Amino acid sequence: CAISPHRDTLNYEQYF.